This T cell receptor beta chain was captured in a study of PD-L1 blockade in urothelial cancer. Turning to the study itself: Prior chemotherapy in patients spanned 0 to 3 regimens. Whole-study findings and limits: When pretreatment blood TCR clonality was below the median, it predicted better survival.

Each PCR reaction had synthetic TCR analog templates spiked into it. Generated by immunoSEQ multiplex PCR, the TCRdb table keeps only in-frame clones and is missing some. Of about 82,000 clones in the sample, around nine tenths were seen once. Turning to this clone: Its specificity is not known.

The CDR3 is made up of 18 amino acids. Germline V CDR1 and CDR2: ENHRY, SYGVKD. Unmatched junction bases numbered 18, after V lost 7 bases and J lost 3 bases. This receptor was taken from a man in his sixties with urothelial cancer. The chain couples TRBV10-3 to TRBJ2-3, with 8 bases that match TRBD1. The starting material was PBMCs, obtained around atezolizumab (anti-PD-L1) treatment. This CDR3 reads CAIKPHVEDRASTDTQYF. CDR3 coding DNA: TGTGCCATCAAGCCCCACGTGGAGGACAGGGCAAGTACAGATACGCAGTATTTT.